These 20 T cell receptor beta chains came from one sample sequenced in a study of cytomegalovirus exposure and HLA in healthy donors. Amplification used 60 Vbeta primers and 13 Jbeta primers. Sequencing was performed with immunoSEQ multiplex PCR; in TCRdb, only in-frame clones are kept and a portion is missing. Found here are 90,000 to 95,000 clones, 78% of them singletons; the top ten hold about 4.2%. Sequencing input: PBMCs. The receptors derive from a male donor in good health and CMV-seropositive.

The chain couples TRBV29-1 to TRBJ1-5; TRBD1 aligns across 7 bases. V was pared by 5 bases and J by 5 bases, with 9 bases of the junction left unmatched. This CDR3 contains 14 residues. The germline CDR1 and CDR2 sequences are SQVTM and ANQGSEA. The CDR3 bases are TGCAGCGTTAGGGGGCGAAGTAACGATCAGCCCCAGCATTTT. This encodes CSVRGRSNDQPQHF.

The chain carries TRBV13 and TRBJ2-1; 7 bases agree with TRBD2. Germline V CDR1 and CDR2: PRHDT, FYEKMQ (reference sequence). V lost 6 bases to trimming and J lost 8 bases; unmatched junction nucleotides: 7. The CDR3 is 13 residues long. For the CDR3, the DNA is TGTGCCAGCAGTTCACTAGCGTTAGATGAGCAGTTCTTC. Amino acid sequence: CASSSLALDEQFF.

This chain connects TRBV23-1 to TRBJ2-3, with D possibly matching TRBD2 (5 bases). TRBV23-1 is labeled an ORF, and its function is uncertain. The ends were cut back, 4 bases at V and 1 base at J, with 9 bases in the middle. The CDR3 is made up of 14 amino acids. The CDR3 nucleotides are TGCGCCAGCAGTCGTCCAGCGGGCACAGATACGCAGTATTTT. Translation: CASSRPAGTDTQYF.

This chain uses TRBV28 with TRBJ1-6; tentative D call: TRBD1 (6 bases). CDR3 size: 15 residues. CDR1 is MDHEN, CDR2 SYDVKM, per germline. Trimming pared 7 bases from V and 10 bases from J, leaving 20 bases between. CDR3 protein: CASTSRELRGSPLHF. CDR3 coding DNA: TGTGCCAGCACTTCCAGGGAGCTTAGGGGGTCACCCCTCCACTTT.

The genes are TRBV4-1 and TRBJ2-7; TRBD2 aligns across 8 bases. The CDR3 has 15 residues. V lost 6 bases and J lost 0; bases outside the gene matches: 7. The germline CDR1 and CDR2 sequences are MGHRA and YSYEKL. CDR3 bases: TGCGCCAGCAGTCAGCCTAGCGGGTTCTCCTACGAGCAGTACTTC. This codes for CASSQPSGFSYEQYF.

The genes are TRBV15 and TRBJ2-7; no clear D gene. The V end was cut by 0 bases, the J end by 4 bases, with 4 bases between. CDR3 length: 12 residues. Germline V gene sequence: CDR1 LNHNV, CDR2 YYDKDF (reference sequence). For the CDR3, the DNA is TGTGCCACCAGCAGAGACCGTTACGAGCAGTACTTC. It is translated as CATSRDRYEQYF.

The chain employs TRBV27 and TRBJ1-5; TRBD1 matches at 8 bases. J gave up 3 bases and V 3 bases, and 4 bases lay outside the gene matches. The CDR3 runs to 15 residues. Per germline, CDR1 MNHEY and CDR2 SMNVEV (reference sequence). CDR3 nucleotide sequence: TGTGCCAGCAGTTTGGGCAGGGGGCTCAATCAGCCCCAGCATTTT. Its protein is CASSLGRGLNQPQHF.

The V gene is TRBV5-6, the J gene TRBJ1-4, with 8 nucleotides matching TRBD1. Per germline, CDR1 SGHDT and CDR2 YYEEEE. The CDR3 contains 13 residues. With 3 bases clipped from V and 8 bases from J, the junction kept 3 bases outside the gene matches. The CDR3 DNA reads as TGTGCCAGCAGCTCTTGGACAGGGGAAAAACTGTTTTTT. Its translation is CASSSWTGEKLFF.

In this sample, this clone turned up once. The genes are TRBV19 and TRBJ2-1, with TRBD1 matching 9 bases. This CDR3 spans 16 amino acids. Germline V gene lookup returns CDR1 LNHDA and CDR2 SQIVND (reference sequence). V was pared by 4 bases and J by 8 bases, with 12 bases of the junction left unmatched. CDR3 amino acids: CASSTNRGQGQYEQFF. CDR3 nucleotide sequence: TGTGCCAGTAGTACAAACAGGGGGCAAGGTCAATATGAGCAGTTCTTC. The variable domain in full, completed from reference TRBV19 and TRBJ2-1, reads DGGITQSPKYLFRKEGQNVTLSCEQNLNHDAMYWYRQDPGQGLRLIYYSQIVNDFQKGDIAEGYSVSREKKESFPLTVTSAQKNPTAFYLCASSTNRGQGQYEQFFGPGTRLTVL.

The CDR3 DNA follows: TGTGCCAGCAGCTTATTGGCGGCGAACACTGAAGCTTTCTTT. This encodes CASSLLAANTEAFF. The V gene is TRBV7-9, the J gene TRBJ1-1; D unresolved. The V gene's germline CDR1 is SEHNR and CDR2 FQNEAQ (reference sequence). The CDR3 is 14 amino acids. Trimming shortened V by 2 bases and J by 1 base, and 8 bases separated the two germline ends.

This chain joins TRBV7-3 and TRBJ1-6, with D hard to call. V shed 3 bases and J shed 14 bases, with 14 bases lying between them. Germline-derived CDR1 and CDR2 are SGHTA and FQGTGA. The CDR3 runs to 13 residues. In DNA, the CDR3 is TGTGCCAGCAGCTTGGCGGGATCCGCTGCCCTCCACTTT. Its protein is CASSLAGSAALHF.

The chain joins TRBV4-2 to TRBJ2-5; 10 positions agree with TRBD2. The J call is doubtful: the DNA matches TRBJ2-7 better. The CDR3 spans 18 residues. Germline loops: CDR1 LGHNA, CDR2 YNFKEQ. In nucleotides, the CDR3 is TGTGCCAGCAGCCAAGATAAATCGACTAGCGGGCTTGCTTACGAGCAGTACTTC. It translates to CASSQDKSTSGLAYEQYF.

The CDR3 loop reads CASTTAGGTEAFF. The CDR3 region has the DNA TGTGCCTCCACGACGGCCGGGGGCACTGAAGCTTTCTTT. The gene calls are TRBV30 and TRBJ1-1, with a weak D call TRBD1 (5 bases). Germline CDR1 is GTSNPN and CDR2 is SVGIG (reference sequence). Trimming shortened V by 7 bases and J by 4 bases, and 16 bases separated the two germline ends. This CDR3 spans 13 amino acids.

This chain links TRBV2 with TRBJ2-5, with 8 nucleotides matching TRBD2. The CDR3 has 13 residues. Germline V gene sequence: CDR1 SNHLY, CDR2 FYNNEI. With V trimmed by 6 bases and J by 2 bases, 2 bases remained unmatched. In DNA form, the CDR3 reads TGTGCCAGCAGAAGCGGGGGACAAGAGACCCAGTACTTC. Translating it yields CASRSGGQETQYF.

The V gene is TRBV7-9, the J gene TRBJ2-4, with D uncertain. The CDR3 consists of 13 residues. The V gene lost 5 bases and the J gene lost 3 bases, with 8 bases spanning the gap. In germline, CDR1 is SEHNR, CDR2 FQNEAQ (reference sequence). The chain's CDR3 is CASSGLDKNIQYF. CDR3 coding DNA: TGTGCCAGCAGCGGGCTTGACAAAAACATTCAGTACTTC.

V and J are TRBV5-1 and TRBJ2-7; D gene ambiguous. Trimming took off 1 base at V and 0 bases at J, with 8 bases between the two ends. Looked up from germline, CDR1 is SGHRS and CDR2 is YFSETQ. The CDR3 spans 14 residues. CDR3 in amino acids: CASSLSGSSYEQYF. For the CDR3, the DNA is TGCGCCAGCAGCTTGTCAGGCAGCTCCTACGAGCAGTACTTC.

The chain links TRBV18 to TRBJ2-3; a weak D match, TRBD2 (6 bases). This CDR3 region has 15 residues. The V end lost 1 base, the J end lost 7 bases, and 15 bases lay between the germline ends. Germline lookup yields CDR1 KGHSH and CDR2 LQKENI. Written as DNA, the CDR3 is TGTGCCAGCTCACCACGGGACTCAACAAGCCATACGCAGTATTTT. This codes for CASSPRDSTSHTQYF.

The rearrangement joins TRBV7-9 to TRBJ2-7; 9 positions match TRBD1. In germline, CDR1 is SEHNR, CDR2 FQNEAQ (reference sequence). J was trimmed by 3 bases and V by 5 bases; bases with no gene match: 8. The CDR3 sequence is 15 residues long. Here the CDR3 reads CASSAPWDRVYEQYF. The CDR3 DNA sequence: TGTGCCAGCAGCGCGCCGTGGGACAGGGTCTACGAGCAGTACTTC.

The rearrangement joins TRBV10-3 to TRBJ1-4, with D unclear. This CDR3 is built from 14 residues. Trimming left V 0 bases short and J 8 bases short, with 10 bases between. Germline V gene lookup returns CDR1 ENHRY and CDR2 SYGVKD. The CDR3 is CAISESISREKLFF. Here the CDR3 DNA reads TGTGCCATCAGTGAGTCGATCAGTCGCGAAAAACTGTTTTTT.

V usage is TRBV7-9 and J usage is TRBJ1-3; no firm D call. The CDR3 runs to 17 residues. CDR1 is SEHNR and CDR2 is FQNEAQ in the germline V gene (reference sequence). V was cut by 1 base and J by 0 bases, with 13 bases left in between. CDR3 coding DNA: TGTGCCAGCAGCTTAGATAGCCTAGGCCGCTCTGGAAACACCATATATTTT. Translation: CASSLDSLGRSGNTIYF.